Each of the 13 T cell receptor beta chains below was sequenced from the same sample in a study of T cell responses to AZD1222 COVID-19 vaccine. The table came from immunoSEQ multiplex PCR; TCRdb's copy has only in-frame clones and leaves some out. Of 150,000 or so clones in the sample, 90% were seen once. Specimen: peripheral blood, collected on day 0 of AZD1222 vaccination. These receptors all stem from an adult in good health.

The chain couples TRBV7-2 to TRBJ1-2; D unresolved. Germline V gives CDR1 SGHTA, CDR2 FQGNSA. This CDR3 region has 15 residues. Deletions cut 0 bases from V and 2 bases from J, with 10 bases between. The CDR3 DNA is TGTGCCAGCAGCTTAGCGCTAGGAGGGAACTATGGCTACACCTTC. Protein product: CASSLALGGNYGYTF.

This sequence joins TRBV28 and TRBJ1-5; D is ambiguous. CDR3 length equals 13 residues. Germline V lookup: CDR1 MDHEN, CDR2 SYDVKM. V lost 2 bases to trimming and J lost 4 bases, with 6 bases between them. The DNA of the CDR3 is TGTGCCAGCAGTTTAGGGTTTAATCAGCCCCAGCATTTT. Translating gives CASSLGFNQPQHF. Together with reference TRBV28 and TRBJ1-5, the CDR3 gives the full variable domain: DVKVTQSSRYLVKRTGEKVFLECVQDMDHENMFWYRQDPGLGLRLIYFSYDVKMKEKGDIPEGYSVSREKKERFSLILESASTNQTSMYLCASSLGFNQPQHFGDGTRLSIL.

This clone was recorded once. The chain combines TRBV7-2 with TRBJ2-7, with 7 positions matching TRBD1. Per the germline V gene, CDR1 is SGHTA and CDR2 is FQGNSA. J gave up 10 bases and V 4 bases, and 4 bases lay outside the gene matches. The CDR3 has 11 amino acids. The CDR3 loop reads CASSYRQGQYF. The CDR3 DNA is TGTGCCAGCAGCTACCGACAGGGCCAGTACTTC.

The chain joins TRBV19 to TRBJ2-1, with 13 bases matching TRBD2. Germline V gene data show CDR1 as LNHDA and CDR2 as SQIVND (reference sequence). The CDR3 loop spans 15 amino acids. V trimming: 6 bases; J trimming: 8 bases; junction bases outside the gene matches: 7. The CDR3 sequence: CASSLLAGGLDEQFF. The DNA of the CDR3 is TGTGCCAGTAGCTTACTAGCGGGAGGGTTGGATGAGCAGTTCTTC.

V is TRBV5-4 and J is TRBJ2-7; TRBD1 or TRBD2 may be the D gene (5 bases each). Trimming took off 3 bases at V and 1 base at J, with 11 bases between the two ends. Germline V CDR1 and CDR2: SGHNT, YYREEE (reference sequence). The CDR3 has 14 amino acids. As DNA, the CDR3 is TGTGCCAGCAGCTCCCGGGACGGGTCCTACGAGCAGTACTTC. Translating gives CASSSRDGSYEQYF. The whole variable domain, remainder taken from reference TRBV5-4 and TRBJ2-7, is ETGVTQSPTHLIKTRGQQVTLRCSSQSGHNTVSWYQQALGQGPQFIFQYYREEENGRGNFPPRFSGLQFPNYSSELNVNALELDDSALYLCASSSRDGSYEQYFGPGTRLTVT.

The gene calls are TRBV7-2 and TRBJ2-1; D is uncertain. CDR3 size: 14 residues. V dropped 5 bases and J dropped 4 bases, with 12 bases sitting between them. Germline lookup yields CDR1 SGHTA and CDR2 FQGNSA. CDR3 residues: CASSLGFSYNEQFF. CDR3 sequence (DNA): TGTGCCAGCAGCCTAGGTTTCTCGTACAATGAGCAGTTCTTC. Complete variable domain (other parts from reference TRBV7-2 and TRBJ2-1): GAGVSQSPSNKVTEKGKDVELRCDPISGHTALYWYRQSLGQGLEFLIYFQGNSAPDKSGLPSDRFSAERTGGSVSTLTIQRTQQEDSAVYLCASSLGFSYNEQFFGPGTRLTVL.

V and J are TRBV7-6 and TRBJ1-5; D might be TRBD1 (6 bases). This CDR3 comprises 15 residues. Germline lookup yields CDR1 SGHVS and CDR2 FNYEAQ. V lost 1 base to trimming and J lost 5 bases, with 12 bases between them. The CDR3 spells CASSLGRAGDQPQHF. CDR3 bases: TGTGCCAGCAGCTTAGGTCGGGCAGGGGATCAGCCCCAGCATTTT.

The V call is TRBV5-1, the J call TRBJ2-2; D assignment may be TRBD1 or TRBD2 (5 bases each). There are 15 residues in the CDR3. Between the trimmed V and J ends, which lost 7 bases and 1 base, there was a span of 14 bases. Germline loops: CDR1 SGHRS, CDR2 YFSETQ. Here the CDR3 DNA reads TGCGCCAGCGGCCCTCGGGGCGGGAACACCGGGGAGCTGTTTTTT. It codes for CASGPRGGNTGELFF.

The chain combines TRBV28 with TRBJ2-7; 8 bases fit TRBD1. Trimming at V came to 5 bases and at J to 5 bases, leaving 2 bases not matched to a gene. The CDR3 sequence is 12 residues long. The germline CDR1 and CDR2 sequences are MDHEN and SYDVKM. Written as DNA, the CDR3 is TGTGCCAGCAGTCCGGACAGGGACGAGCAGTACTTC. This codes for CASSPDRDEQYF.

The chain couples TRBV5-1 to TRBJ1-2; 8 bases fit TRBD1. The CDR3 extends over 15 amino acids. The germline V gene encodes CDR1 SGHRS and CDR2 YFSETQ. Trimming at V came to 0 bases and at J to 2 bases, leaving 3 bases not matched to a gene. In nucleotides, the CDR3 is TGCGCCAGCAGCTTGGCAGGGGGCAGCAACTATGGCTACACCTTC. As protein: CASSLAGGSNYGYTF.

CDR3 sequence (DNA): TGTGCCAGCAGCTTAGTTGGGACAGGGGGTTGGCAGCCCCAGCATTTT. Translating it yields CASSLVGTGGWQPQHF. V gene TRBV7-2 combines with J gene TRBJ1-5; 11 nucleotides line up with TRBD1. Germline V gene sequence: CDR1 SGHTA, CDR2 FQGNSA. J lost 7 bases, V lost 1 base, and 6 bases had no gene match. The CDR3 runs to 16 residues.

The CDR3 DNA sequence: TGTGCCAGCAGCTTACCCGGACAGACCTCCTACGAGCAGTACTTC. Protein sequence: CASSLPGQTSYEQYF. V usage is TRBV7-9 and J usage is TRBJ2-7; TRBD1 might be the D (6 bases). The CDR3 totals 15 residues. The V end lost 2 bases, the J end lost 0 bases, and 11 bases lay between the germline ends. Looked up from germline, CDR1 is SEHNR and CDR2 is FQNEAQ (reference sequence).

This rearrangement joins TRBV20-1 to TRBJ2-7; TRBD1 is a possible D gene (6 bases). Between the trimmed V and J ends, which lost 6 bases and 1 base, there was a span of 7 bases. The CDR3 extends over 11 amino acids. Looked up from germline, CDR1 is DFQATT and CDR2 is SNEGSKA (reference sequence). The CDR3 spells CSAQGSYEQYF. CDR3 in DNA: TGCAGTGCGCAGGGGTCCTACGAGCAGTACTTC.